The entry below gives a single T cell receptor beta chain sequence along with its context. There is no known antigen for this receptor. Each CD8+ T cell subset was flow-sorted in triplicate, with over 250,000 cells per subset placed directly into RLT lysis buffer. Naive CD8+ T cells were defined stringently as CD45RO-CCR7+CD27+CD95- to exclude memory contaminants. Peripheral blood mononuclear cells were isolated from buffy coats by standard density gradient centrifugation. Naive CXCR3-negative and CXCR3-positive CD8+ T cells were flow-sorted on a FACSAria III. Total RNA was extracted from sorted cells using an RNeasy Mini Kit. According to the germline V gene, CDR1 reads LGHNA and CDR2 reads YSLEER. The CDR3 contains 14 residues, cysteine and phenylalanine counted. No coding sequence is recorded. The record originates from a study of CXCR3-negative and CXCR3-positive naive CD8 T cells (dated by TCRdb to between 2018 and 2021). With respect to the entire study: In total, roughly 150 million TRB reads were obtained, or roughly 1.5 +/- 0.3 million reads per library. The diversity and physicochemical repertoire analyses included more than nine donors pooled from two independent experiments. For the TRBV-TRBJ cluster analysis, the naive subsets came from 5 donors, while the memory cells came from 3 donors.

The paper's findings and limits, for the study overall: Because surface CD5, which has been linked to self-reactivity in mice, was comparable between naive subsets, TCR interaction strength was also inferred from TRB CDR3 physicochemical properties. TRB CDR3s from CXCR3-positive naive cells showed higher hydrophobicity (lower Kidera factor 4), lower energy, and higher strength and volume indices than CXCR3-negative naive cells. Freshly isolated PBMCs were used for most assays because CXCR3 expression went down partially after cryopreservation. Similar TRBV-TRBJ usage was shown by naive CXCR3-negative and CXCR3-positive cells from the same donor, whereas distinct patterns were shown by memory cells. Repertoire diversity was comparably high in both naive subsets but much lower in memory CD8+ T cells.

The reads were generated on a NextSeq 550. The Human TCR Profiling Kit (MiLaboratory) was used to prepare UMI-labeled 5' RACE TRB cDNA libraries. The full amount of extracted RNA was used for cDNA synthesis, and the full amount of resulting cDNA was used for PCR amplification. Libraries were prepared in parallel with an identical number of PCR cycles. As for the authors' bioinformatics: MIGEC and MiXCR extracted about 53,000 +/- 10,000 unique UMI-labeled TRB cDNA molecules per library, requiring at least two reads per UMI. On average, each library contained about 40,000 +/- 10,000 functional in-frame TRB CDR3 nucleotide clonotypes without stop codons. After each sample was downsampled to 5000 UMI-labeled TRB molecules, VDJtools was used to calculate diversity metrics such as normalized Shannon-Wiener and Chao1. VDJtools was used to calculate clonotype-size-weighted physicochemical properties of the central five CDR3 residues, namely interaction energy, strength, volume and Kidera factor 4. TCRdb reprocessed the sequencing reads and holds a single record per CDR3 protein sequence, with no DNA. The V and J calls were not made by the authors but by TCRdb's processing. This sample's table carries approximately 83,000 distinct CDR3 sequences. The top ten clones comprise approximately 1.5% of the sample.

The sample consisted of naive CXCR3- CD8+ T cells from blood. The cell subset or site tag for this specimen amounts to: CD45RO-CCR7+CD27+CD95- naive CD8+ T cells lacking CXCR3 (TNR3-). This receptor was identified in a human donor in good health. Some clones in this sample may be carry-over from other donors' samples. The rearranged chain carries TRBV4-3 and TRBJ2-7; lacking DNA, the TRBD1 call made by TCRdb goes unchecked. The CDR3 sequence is CASSQDRTGWEQYF.